This T cell receptor (beta chain) originates from a study of PD-L1 blockade in urothelial cancer. Study-level information: Blood was tested 3 weeks (second dose) and 6 weeks into treatment. T cells were recovered from blood samples at a median of roughly 150,000.

The protocol was immunoSEQ multiplex PCR, while the TCRdb copy is restricted to in-frame clones and leaves out a portion. The table includes 45,000 or so clones, about 87% detected once. From germline, CDR1 is MNHNS and CDR2 SASEGT. The V gene lost 0 bases and the J gene lost 3 bases, with 8 bases spanning the gap. The CDR3 has 14 residues. Source: PBMCs, taken around atezolizumab (anti-PD-L1) treatment. The source is a man aged 80 or over with urothelial cancer. J is TRBJ2-5 and V is TRBV6-1; the D gene is possibly TRBD1 (5 bases). CDR3 DNA sequence: TGTGCCAGCAGTGAAGCGGGGCAGAAAGAGACCCAGTACTTC. Translated: CASSEAGQKETQYF.